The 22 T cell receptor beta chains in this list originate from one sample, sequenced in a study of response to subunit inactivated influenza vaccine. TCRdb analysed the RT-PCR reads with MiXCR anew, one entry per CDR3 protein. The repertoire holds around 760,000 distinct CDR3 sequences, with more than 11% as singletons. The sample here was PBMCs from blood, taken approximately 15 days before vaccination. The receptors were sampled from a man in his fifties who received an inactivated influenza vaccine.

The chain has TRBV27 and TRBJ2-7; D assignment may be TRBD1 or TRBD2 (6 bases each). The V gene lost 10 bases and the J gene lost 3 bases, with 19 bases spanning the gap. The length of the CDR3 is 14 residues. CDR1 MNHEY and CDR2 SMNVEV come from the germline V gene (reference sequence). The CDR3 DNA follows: TGTGCCACCTCCGGCCAGGAGGGGGTCTACGAGCAGTACTTC. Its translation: CATSGQEGVYEQYF.

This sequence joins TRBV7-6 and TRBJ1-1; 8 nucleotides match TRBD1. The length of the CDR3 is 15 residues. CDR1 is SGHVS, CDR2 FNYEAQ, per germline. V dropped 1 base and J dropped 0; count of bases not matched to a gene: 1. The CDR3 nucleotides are TGTGCCAGCAGCTTAGTGACAGGGGTGAACACTGAAGCTTTCTTT. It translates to CASSLVTGVNTEAFF.

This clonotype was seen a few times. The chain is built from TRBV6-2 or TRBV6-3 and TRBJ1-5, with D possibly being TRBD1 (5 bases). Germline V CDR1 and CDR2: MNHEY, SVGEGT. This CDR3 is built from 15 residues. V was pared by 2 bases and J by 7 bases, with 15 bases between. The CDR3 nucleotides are TGTGCCAGCAGTTACGGTTCAGGGATCGGACAGCCCCAGCATTTT. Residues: CASSYGSGIGQPQHF.

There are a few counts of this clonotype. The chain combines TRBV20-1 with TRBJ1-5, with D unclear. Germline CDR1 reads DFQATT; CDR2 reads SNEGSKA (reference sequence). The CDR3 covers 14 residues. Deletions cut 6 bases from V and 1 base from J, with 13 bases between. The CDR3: CSAPLGGSNQPQHF. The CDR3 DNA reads TGCAGTGCCCCGTTGGGTGGGAGCAATCAGCCCCAGCATTTT.

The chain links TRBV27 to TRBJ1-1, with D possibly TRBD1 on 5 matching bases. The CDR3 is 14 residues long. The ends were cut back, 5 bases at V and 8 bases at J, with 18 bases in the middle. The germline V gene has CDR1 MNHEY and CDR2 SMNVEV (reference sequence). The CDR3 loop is CASSAPPRGREAFF. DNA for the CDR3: TGTGCCAGCAGTGCCCCCCCTCGGGGACGGGAAGCTTTCTTT.

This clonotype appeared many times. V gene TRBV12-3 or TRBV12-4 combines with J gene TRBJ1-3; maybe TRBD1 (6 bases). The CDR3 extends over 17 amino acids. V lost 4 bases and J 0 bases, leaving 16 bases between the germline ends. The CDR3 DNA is TGTGCCAGCAGTTCCTTTGGGGGGGCGAACTCTGGAAACACCATATATTTT. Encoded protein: CASSSFGGANSGNTIYF.

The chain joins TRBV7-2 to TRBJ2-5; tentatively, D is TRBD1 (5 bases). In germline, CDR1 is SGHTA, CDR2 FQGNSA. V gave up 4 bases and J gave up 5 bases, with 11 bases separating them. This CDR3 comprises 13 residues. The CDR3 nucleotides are TGTGCCAGCAGCTCTCAAGGGGTGGAGACCCAGTACTTC. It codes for CASSSQGVETQYF.

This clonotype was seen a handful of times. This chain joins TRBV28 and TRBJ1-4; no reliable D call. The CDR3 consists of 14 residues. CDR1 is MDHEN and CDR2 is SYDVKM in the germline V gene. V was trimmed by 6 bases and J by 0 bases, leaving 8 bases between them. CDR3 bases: TGTGCCAGCAGCGACGGGGCAACTAATGAAAAACTGTTTTTT. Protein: CASSDGATNEKLFF.

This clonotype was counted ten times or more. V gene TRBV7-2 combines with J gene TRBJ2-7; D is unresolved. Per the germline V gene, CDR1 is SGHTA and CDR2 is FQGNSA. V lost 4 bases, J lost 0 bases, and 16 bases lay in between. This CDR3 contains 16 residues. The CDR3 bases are TGTGCCAGCAGCTCCCTGAGGAAGGCGAGCTCCTACGAGCAGTACTTC. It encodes CASSSLRKASSYEQYF.

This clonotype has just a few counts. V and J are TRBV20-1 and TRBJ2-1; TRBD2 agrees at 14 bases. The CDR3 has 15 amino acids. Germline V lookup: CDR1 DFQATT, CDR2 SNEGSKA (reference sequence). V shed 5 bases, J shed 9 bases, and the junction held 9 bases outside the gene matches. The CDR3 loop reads CSAALTSGRATEQFF. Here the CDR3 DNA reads TGCAGTGCTGCCTTGACTAGCGGGAGGGCCACTGAGCAGTTCTTC.

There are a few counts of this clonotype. The CDR3 spells CASSVEGGSTGELFF. In DNA, the CDR3 is TGTGCCAGCAGCGTAGAAGGGGGTTCCACCGGGGAGCTGTTTTTT. This sequence joins TRBV9 and TRBJ2-2, with D possibly being TRBD1 (6 bases). Germline V CDR1 and CDR2: SGDLS, YYNGEE. The CDR3 extends over 15 amino acids. Trimming removed 0 bases at V and 4 bases at J, with 10 bases between.

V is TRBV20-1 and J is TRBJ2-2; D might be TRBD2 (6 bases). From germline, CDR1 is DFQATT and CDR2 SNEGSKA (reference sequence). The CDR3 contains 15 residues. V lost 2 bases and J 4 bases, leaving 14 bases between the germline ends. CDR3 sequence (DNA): TGCAGTGCTAGAATTTGGCGGGGCGTCACCGGGGAGCTGTTTTTT. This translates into CSARIWRGVTGELFF.

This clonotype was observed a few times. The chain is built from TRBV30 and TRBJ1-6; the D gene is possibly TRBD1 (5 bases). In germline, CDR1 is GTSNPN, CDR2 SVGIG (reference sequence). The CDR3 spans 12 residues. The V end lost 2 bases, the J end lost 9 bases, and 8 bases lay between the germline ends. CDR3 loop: CAWSPGSSPLHF. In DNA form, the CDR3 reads TGTGCCTGGAGTCCAGGGTCTTCACCCCTCCACTTT.

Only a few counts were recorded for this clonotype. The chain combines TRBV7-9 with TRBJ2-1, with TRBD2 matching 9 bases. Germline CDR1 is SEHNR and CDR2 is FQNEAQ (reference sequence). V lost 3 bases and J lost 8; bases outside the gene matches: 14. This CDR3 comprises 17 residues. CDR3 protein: CASSFTGVAGDLDEQFF. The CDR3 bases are TGTGCCAGCAGCTTTACCGGTGTAGCGGGAGACCTCGATGAGCAGTTCTTC.

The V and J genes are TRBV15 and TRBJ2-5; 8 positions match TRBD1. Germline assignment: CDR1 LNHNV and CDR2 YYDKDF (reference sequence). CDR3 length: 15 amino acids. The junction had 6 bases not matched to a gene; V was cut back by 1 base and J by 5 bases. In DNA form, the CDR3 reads TGTGCCACCAGCAGAGCCAGGGGGCTTGAGGAGACCCAGTACTTC. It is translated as CATSRARGLEETQYF.

The CDR3 DNA is TGCGCCAGCAGCTTGGATGGGGGCGCTGGGGAGACCCAGTACTTC. Translated, it gives CASSLDGGAGETQYF. V and J are TRBV5-1 and TRBJ2-5, with a weak D call TRBD1 (6 bases). The CDR3 is 15 residues long. Germline lookup yields CDR1 SGHRS and CDR2 YFSETQ. V lost 0 bases, J lost 5 bases, and 14 bases lay in between.

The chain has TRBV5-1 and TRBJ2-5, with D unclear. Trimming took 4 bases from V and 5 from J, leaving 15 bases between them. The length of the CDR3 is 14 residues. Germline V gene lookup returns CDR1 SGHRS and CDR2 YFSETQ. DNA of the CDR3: TGCGCCAGCAGCCCTCGCGACGGTCGGGAGACCCAGTACTTC. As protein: CASSPRDGRETQYF.

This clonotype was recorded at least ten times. CDR3 amino acids: CASSLVRGRSYEQYF. CDR3 DNA: TGTGCCAGCAGCTTAGTTCGAGGGCGGTCCTACGAGCAGTACTTC. The chain recombines TRBV7-2 with TRBJ2-7; D perhaps matches TRBD2 (5 bases). The V gene lost 1 base and the J gene lost 1 base, with 11 bases spanning the gap. The CDR3 is 15 residues long. Germline CDR1 and CDR2: SGHTA and FQGNSA.

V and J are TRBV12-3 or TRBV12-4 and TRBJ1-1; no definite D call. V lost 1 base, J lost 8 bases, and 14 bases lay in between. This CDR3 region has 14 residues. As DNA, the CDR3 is TGTGCCAGCAGTTTAGGCGCTCCCCGATCCGAAGCTTTCTTT. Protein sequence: CASSLGAPRSEAFF.

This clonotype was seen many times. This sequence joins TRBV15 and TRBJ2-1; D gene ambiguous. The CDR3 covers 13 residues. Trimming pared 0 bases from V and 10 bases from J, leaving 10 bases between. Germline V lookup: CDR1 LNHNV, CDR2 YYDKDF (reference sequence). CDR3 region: CATSRDNQREQFF. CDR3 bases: TGTGCCACCAGCAGAGATAATCAACGGGAGCAGTTCTTC.

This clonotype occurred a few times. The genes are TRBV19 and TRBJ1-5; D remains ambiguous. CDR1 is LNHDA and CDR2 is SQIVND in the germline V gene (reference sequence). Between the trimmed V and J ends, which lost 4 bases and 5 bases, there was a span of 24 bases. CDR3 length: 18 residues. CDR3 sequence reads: CASSTFLRISSGDQPQHF. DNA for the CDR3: TGTGCCAGTAGTACCTTCCTTCGGATTTCGTCAGGCGATCAGCCCCAGCATTTT.

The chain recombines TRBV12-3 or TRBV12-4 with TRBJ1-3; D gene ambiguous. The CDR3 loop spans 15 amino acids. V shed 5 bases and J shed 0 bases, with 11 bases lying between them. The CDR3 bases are TGTGCCAGCAGTACCGTCGGGCCCTCTGGAAACACCATATATTTT. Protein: CASSTVGPSGNTIYF.